This T cell receptor (beta chain) was sequenced during a study of T cells after posttransplantation cyclophosphamide. Details on this clone: The antigen is undetermined.

A marrow graft followed busulfan-fludarabine conditioning, with cyclophosphamide on days +3 and +4. Points from the study as a whole: TRB clonality was highly associated with recipient CMV seropositivity and reactivation. Blood and skin or GI T cell repertoires showed limited TRB overlap. Donor CD8+ memory clones often dominated recipient blood repertoires at later times.

TCRdb's copy holds only in-frame clones and misses some; the assay was immunoSEQ multiplex PCR. The table lists about 42,000 clones, around 90% of them singletons. The CDR3 has 15 amino acids. The V gene lost 1 base and the J gene lost 1 base, with 10 bases spanning the gap. Germline V gene data show CDR1 as SGHRS and CDR2 as YFSETQ. The source of this sequence is a male patient between 60 and 69 years old who received an allogeneic stem cell transplant from a related donor and was CMV-positive. The graft donor may be the source of some T cells. The chain recombines TRBV5-1 with TRBJ2-3, with D perhaps TRBD1 (6 bases). The sample here was PBMCs, taken 62 days after allogeneic stem cell transplant with posttransplant cyclophosphamide. CDR3 in DNA: TGCGCCAGCAGCTTGACAGGGAGAGGCACAGATACGCAGTATTTT. The encoded protein is CASSLTGRGTDTQYF.